The 26 T cell receptor beta chains below were found in one sample sequenced in a study of CD8 T cells in Susac syndrome. RNA, at about 0.5 to 1 ug, was reverse transcribed with random hexamers. TCRdb re-called the immunoSEQ multiplex PCR reads through MiXCR, storing one row per CDR3 protein. The top ten clones hold approximately 0.072% of a sample with approximately 270,000 distinct CDR3 sequences, just under 95% of them seen once. The sequenced sample consisted of CD4+ T cells from PBMCs. These receptors all come from a human donor with multiple sclerosis.

The J gene is TRBJ1-4, the V gene TRBV28; D unclear. The V end lost 5 bases, the J end lost 2 bases, and 12 bases lay between the germline ends. This CDR3 contains 15 residues. Germline lookup yields CDR1 MDHEN and CDR2 SYDVKM. Written as DNA, the CDR3 is TGTGCCAGCAGTGTCCGGATCGGGACTAATGAAAAACTGTTTTTT. It translates to CASSVRIGTNEKLFF. Full variable domain (outside the CDR3, taken from reference TRBV28 and TRBJ1-4): DVKVTQSSRYLVKRTGEKVFLECVQDMDHENMFWYRQDPGLGLRLIYFSYDVKMKEKGDIPEGYSVSREKKERFSLILESASTNQTSMYLCASSVRIGTNEKLFFGSGTQLSVL.

This chain links TRBV6-5 with TRBJ1-2, with TRBD1 matching over 7 bases. CDR3 length: 17 amino acids. Germline V gives CDR1 MNHEY, CDR2 SVGAGI. Trimming removed 2 bases from V and 2 bases from J; junction bases left unmatched: 11. The CDR3 is CASSYPPPGQPNYGYTF. CDR3 bases: TGTGCCAGCAGTTACCCCCCCCCGGGACAGCCGAACTATGGCTACACCTTC.

This rearrangement joins TRBV23-1 to TRBJ1-2, with D unresolved. TRBV23-1 is known as an ORF, though its function is uncertain. The CDR3 spans 17 residues. The ends were cut back, 0 bases at V and 4 bases at J, with 18 bases in the middle. CDR3 nucleotides: TGCGCCAGCAGTCAATCAGGGAGGGCCGACGGGTTCTATGGCTACACCTTC. Translated: CASSQSGRADGFYGYTF.

The chain links TRBV12-3 or TRBV12-4 to TRBJ2-1; D unclear. V was shortened by 1 base and J by 12 bases, with 13 bases between the two germline ends. The CDR3 is 13 amino acids. In nucleotides, the CDR3 is TGTGCCAGCAGTTTAGGGGCGGAAACTCTGCAGTTCTTC. Protein sequence: CASSLGAETLQFF.

V usage is TRBV21-1 and J usage is TRBJ2-4. TRBV21-1 is annotated as a pseudogene. The CDR3 runs 18 residues. CDR3 in DNA: TGTGCCAGCACTCAACAAGAGTACGCCGGGCTAGCCAAAAACATTCAGTACTTC. Protein product: CASTQQEYAGLAKNIQYF.

The V and J genes are TRBV2 and TRBJ2-5; 7 nucleotides agree with TRBD1. The germline V gene has CDR1 SNHLY and CDR2 FYNNEI. The CDR3 runs to 15 residues. V shed 7 bases, J shed 2 bases, and the junction held 10 bases outside the gene matches. The CDR3 bases are TGTGCCAGCAAAAACCGGGACAGTCCACAAGAGACCCAGTACTTC. Encoded protein: CASKNRDSPQETQYF.

Here the CDR3 reads CAWRVLQGGAFF. As DNA, the CDR3 is TGTGCCTGGAGGGTACTACAGGGGGGAGCTTTCTTT. The V call is TRBV30, the J call TRBJ1-1; 8 bases are a match to TRBD1. CDR3 length: 12 residues. Per the germline V gene, CDR1 is GTSNPN and CDR2 is SVGIG (reference sequence). After removal of 3 bases from V and 10 bases from J, the junction contained 7 bases not matched to a gene.

V and J are TRBV7-9 and TRBJ1-1; possible D gene TRBD1, 6 bases. This CDR3 has 14 residues. Germline V gene data show CDR1 as SEHNR and CDR2 as FQNEAQ (reference sequence). Trimming shortened V by 3 bases and J by 8 bases, and 16 bases separated the two germline ends. In DNA, the CDR3 is TGTGCCAGCAGCTTCTTCGGGACACATGGAGAAGCTTTCTTT. Translating gives CASSFFGTHGEAFF.

The V call is TRBV24-1, the J call TRBJ2-1; TRBD2 matches 15 bases. CDR1 and CDR2 (germline): KGHDR, SFDVKD. V gave up 7 bases and J gave up 6 bases; unmatched junction bases: 3. CDR3 length: 15 residues. The CDR3 spells CATRGTSGRTNEQFF. Here the CDR3 DNA reads TGTGCCACCAGGGGGACTAGCGGGAGGACCAATGAGCAGTTCTTC.

The rearrangement joins TRBV29-1 to TRBJ2-6; D gene uncertain. CDR1 and CDR2 (germline): SQVTM, ANQGSEA. V lost 6 bases, J lost 4 bases, and 10 bases lay in between. This CDR3 comprises 13 residues. As DNA, the CDR3 is TGCAGCGTCCTAACTACGGGGGCCAACGTCCTGACTTTC. It codes for CSVLTTGANVLTF.

The chain joins TRBV6-1 to TRBJ1-5, with a weak D call TRBD1 (5 bases). The CDR3 runs to 12 residues. The V gene's germline CDR1 is MNHNS and CDR2 SASEGT. Trimming shortened V by 9 bases and J by 9 bases, and 15 bases separated the two germline ends. CDR3 amino acids: CASRVGERPQHF. CDR3 sequence (DNA): TGTGCCAGTCGAGTGGGGGAGAGGCCCCAGCATTTT.

This clonotype was recorded only once. V usage is TRBV27 and J usage is TRBJ2-4, with 9 positions matching TRBD1. Germline V gives CDR1 MNHEY, CDR2 SMNVEV (reference sequence). Unmatched junction bases numbered 12, after V lost 6 bases and J lost 9 bases. The CDR3 consists of 15 residues. CDR3: CASSPGTGLYVIQYF. CDR3 nucleotides: TGTGCCAGCAGCCCGGGGACAGGGTTATACGTCATTCAGTACTTC.

This chain links TRBV29-1 with TRBJ1-1; D is unresolved. This CDR3 comprises 14 residues. Trimming cost V 5 bases and J 2 bases, with 15 bases left between them. Germline assignment: CDR1 SQVTM and CDR2 ANQGSEA. The DNA for the CDR3 is TGCAGCGTTATTGTCTTGTGGCCTAACACTGAAGCTTTCTTT. As protein: CSVIVLWPNTEAFF.

This clonotype was seen more than once but under ten times. This chain uses TRBV7-9 with TRBJ2-2; D not certain. Trimming stripped 2 bases from V and 4 bases from J, with 5 bases between. CDR3 length equals 13 residues. Per germline, CDR1 SEHNR and CDR2 FQNEAQ (reference sequence). The CDR3 reads CASSLFLTGELFF. The CDR3 DNA follows: TGTGCCAGCAGCTTATTCCTCACCGGGGAGCTGTTTTTT.

The rearrangement uses TRBV19 and TRBJ1-2; no definite D call. The CDR3 covers 12 residues. V was trimmed by 6 bases and J by 5 bases, leaving 10 bases between them. From germline, CDR1 is LNHDA and CDR2 SQIVND (reference sequence). The CDR3 loop is CASSPGLYGYTF. CDR3 nucleotide sequence: TGTGCCAGTAGCCCCGGGTTGTATGGCTACACCTTC.

V and J are TRBV7-9 and TRBJ1-6; 8 bases line up with TRBD1. Trimming took 4 bases from V and 6 from J; bases not matched to a gene: 2. CDR3 length equals 14 residues. Germline CDR1 reads SEHNR; CDR2 reads FQNEAQ (reference sequence). CDR3 nucleotides: TGTGCCAGCAGCTCGGACAGGGCTAATTCACCCCTCCACTTT. Encoded protein: CASSSDRANSPLHF. Combining the CDR3 with reference TRBV7-9 and TRBJ1-6 gives the whole variable domain DTGVSQNPRHKITKRGQNVTFRCDPISEHNRLYWYRQTLGQGPEFLTYFQNEAQLEKSRLLSDRFSAERPKGSFSTLEIQRTEQGDSAMYLCASSSDRANSPLHFGNGTRLTVT.

The rearrangement links TRBV20-1 to TRBJ2-2; 7 bases match TRBD1. Per the germline V gene, CDR1 is DFQATT and CDR2 is SNEGSKA (reference sequence). The CDR3 spans 15 residues. The ends lost 3 bases at V and 3 bases at J; junction bases unmatched: 7. The CDR3 DNA is TGCAGTGCTAGCCCCGGGACAGAATACACCGGGGAGCTGTTTTTT. This sequence encodes CSASPGTEYTGELFF.

A single count supports this clonotype. V and J are TRBV30 and TRBJ2-5, with no clear D. Trimming cost V 1 base and J 0 bases, with 6 bases left between them. Germline-derived CDR1 and CDR2 are GTSNPN and SVGIG (reference sequence). The CDR3 runs to 13 residues. The CDR3 DNA reads TGTGCCTGGAGTGGGCCGAACCAAGAGACCCAGTACTTC. It yields the protein CAWSGPNQETQYF.

This clonotype was found a few times. The chain has TRBV10-3 and TRBJ2-1, with 10 bases matching TRBD2. CDR1 ENHRY and CDR2 SYGVKD come from the germline V gene. Trimming cost V 6 bases and J 10 bases; bases outside gene matches: 0. The CDR3 extends over 11 amino acids. CDR3 DNA: TGTGCCATCAGACTAGCGGGAGAGCAGTTCTTC. Translated: CAIRLAGEQFF.

This rearrangement joins TRBV3-1 to TRBJ2-2; either TRBD1 or TRBD2 may supply D (6 bases each). V was shortened by 1 base and J by 6 bases, with 9 bases between the two germline ends. CDR1 is LGHDT and CDR2 is YNNKEL in the germline V gene (reference sequence). This CDR3 comprises 14 residues. CDR3 bases: TGTGCCAGCAGCCAAGCTAGGGGGGCCGGGGAGCTGTTTTTT. This translates into CASSQARGAGELFF. Variable domain in full (rest from reference TRBV3-1 and TRBJ2-2): DTAVSQTPKYLVTQMGNDKSIKCEQNLGHDTMYWYKQDSKKFLKIMFSYNNKELIINETVPNRFSPKSPDKAHLNLHINSLELGDSAVYFCASSQARGAGELFFGEGSRLTVL.

On this clonotype: The junction departs from the called germline gene at one end, perhaps through a read error. The V gene is TRBV24-1, the J gene TRBJ2-5; D may be TRBD2 (6 bases). Germline V gene lookup returns CDR1 KGHDR and CDR2 SFDVKD. CDR3 size: 14 residues. Written as DNA, the CDR3 is TGTGCCTCCAGTGTTCAGGGAGGTCTGGAGACCCAGTACTTC. Protein sequence: CASSVQGGLETQYF.

This clonotype was seen once. The CDR3 spells CASRYPDRGWYGYTF. The CDR3 DNA reads as TGTGCCAGCAGATATCCTGACAGGGGATGGTATGGCTACACCTTC. The chain employs TRBV2 and TRBJ1-2; 8 positions agree with TRBD1. Germline CDR1 and CDR2: SNHLY and FYNNEI. V lost 6 bases, J lost 5 bases, and 11 bases stayed unmatched. The CDR3 sequence is 15 residues long.

This chain joins TRBV4-1 and TRBJ1-5, with 7 bases fitting TRBD1. The CDR3 consists of 15 residues. Germline trimming cut 0 bases from V and 7 bases from J; bases unmatched to any gene: 6. The germline CDR1 and CDR2 sequences are MGHRA and YSYEKL. Here the CDR3 reads CASSQDGTAPQPQHF. In DNA form, the CDR3 reads TGCGCCAGCAGCCAAGATGGGACAGCCCCCCAGCCCCAGCATTTT.

The rearrangement joins TRBV20-1 to TRBJ2-7; D is uncertain. V shed 1 base and J shed 3 bases, with 10 bases lying between them. Germline V CDR1 and CDR2: DFQATT, SNEGSKA (reference sequence). The CDR3 extends over 13 amino acids. In nucleotides, the CDR3 is TGCAGTGCTAGAGGGGCCAGCCACTACGAGCAGTACTTC. Translation: CSARGASHYEQYF.

The chain recombines TRBV20-1 with TRBJ2-2; 12 bases agree with TRBD1. Losses at the gene ends were 6 bases for V and 2 bases for J; bases not matched to a gene: 7. CDR1 and CDR2 (germline): DFQATT, SNEGSKA (reference sequence). This CDR3 is 16 amino acids long. The CDR3 here is CSATWDRGPNTGELFF. The CDR3 DNA is TGCAGTGCCACCTGGGACAGGGGGCCTAACACCGGGGAGCTGTTTTTT.

This clonotype was recorded only once. This chain uses TRBV20-1 with TRBJ2-3; 8 bases are a match to TRBD2. V was clipped by 7 bases and J by 1 base; unmatched bases: 4. This CDR3 contains 13 residues. Germline V CDR1 and CDR2: DFQATT, SNEGSKA (reference sequence). The CDR3 sequence is CSGAGGGTDTQYF. In DNA, the CDR3 is TGCAGTGGTGCGGGAGGCGGCACAGATACGCAGTATTTT.